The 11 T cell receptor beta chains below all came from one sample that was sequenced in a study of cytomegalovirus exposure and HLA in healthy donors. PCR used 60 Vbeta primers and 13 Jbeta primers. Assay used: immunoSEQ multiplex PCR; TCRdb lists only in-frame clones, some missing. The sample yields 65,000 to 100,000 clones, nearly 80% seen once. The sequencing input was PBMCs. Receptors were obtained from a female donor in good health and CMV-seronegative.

CDR3: CASNMTGEGIRCDQPQHF. CDR3 in DNA: TGTGCCAGCAACATGACAGGGGAAGGAATTAGATGCGATCAGCCCCAGCATTTT. V usage is TRBV21-1 and J usage is TRBJ1-5; the table calls TRBD1, which could not be checked here. TRBV21-1 constitutes a pseudogene. The CDR3 loop spans 18 amino acids.

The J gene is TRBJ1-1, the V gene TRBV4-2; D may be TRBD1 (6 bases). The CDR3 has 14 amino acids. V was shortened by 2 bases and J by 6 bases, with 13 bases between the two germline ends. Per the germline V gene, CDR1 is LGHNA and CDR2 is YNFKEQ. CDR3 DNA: TGTGCCAGCAGCCAATTACAGGGTATTGCTGAAGCTTTCTTT. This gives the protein CASSQLQGIAEAFF.

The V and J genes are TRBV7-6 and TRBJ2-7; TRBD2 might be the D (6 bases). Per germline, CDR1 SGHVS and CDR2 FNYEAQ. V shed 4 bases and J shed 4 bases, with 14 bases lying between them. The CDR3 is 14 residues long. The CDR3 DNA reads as TGTGCCAGCAGCTCTCCCGGACTACTGTACGAGCAGTACTTC. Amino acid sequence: CASSSPGLLYEQYF.

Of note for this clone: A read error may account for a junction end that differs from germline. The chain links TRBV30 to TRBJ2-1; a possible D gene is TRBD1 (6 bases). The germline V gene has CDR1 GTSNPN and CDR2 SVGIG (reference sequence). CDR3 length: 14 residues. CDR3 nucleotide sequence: TGTGCCTGGTTAACAGGGTCCACCTACAATGGGCAGTTCTTC. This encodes CAWLTGSTYNGQFF.

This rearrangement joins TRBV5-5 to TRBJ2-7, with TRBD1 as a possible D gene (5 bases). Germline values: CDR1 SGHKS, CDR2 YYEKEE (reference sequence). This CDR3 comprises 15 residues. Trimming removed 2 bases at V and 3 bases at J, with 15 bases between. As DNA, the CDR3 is TGTGCCAGCAGCTTTACAGTGATAGGGGACTACGAGCAGTACTTC. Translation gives CASSFTVIGDYEQYF.

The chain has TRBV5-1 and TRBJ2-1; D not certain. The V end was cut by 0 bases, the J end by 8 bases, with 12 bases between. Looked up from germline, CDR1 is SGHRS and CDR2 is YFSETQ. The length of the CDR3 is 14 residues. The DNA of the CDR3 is TGCGCCAGCAGCTTGGCCGTGCCTCGGGATGAGCAGTTCTTC. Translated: CASSLAVPRDEQFF.

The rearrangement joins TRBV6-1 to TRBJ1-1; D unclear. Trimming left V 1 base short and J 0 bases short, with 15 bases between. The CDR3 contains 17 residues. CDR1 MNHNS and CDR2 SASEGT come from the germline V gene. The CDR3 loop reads CASSEEIGSDMNTEAFF. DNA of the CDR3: TGTGCCAGCAGTGAAGAAATCGGCTCAGACATGAACACTGAAGCTTTCTTT.

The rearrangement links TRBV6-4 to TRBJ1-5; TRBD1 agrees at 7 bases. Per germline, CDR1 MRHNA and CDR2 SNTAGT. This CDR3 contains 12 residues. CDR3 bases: TGTGCTCCGGGACAGTACAATCAGCCCCAGCATTTT. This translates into CAPGQYNQPQHF.

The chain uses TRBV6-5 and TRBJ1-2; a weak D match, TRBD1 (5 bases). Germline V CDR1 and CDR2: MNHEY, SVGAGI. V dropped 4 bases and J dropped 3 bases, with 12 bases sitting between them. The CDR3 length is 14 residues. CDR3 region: CASSWGGKDYGYTF. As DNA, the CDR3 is TGTGCCAGCAGTTGGGGGGGAAAAGACTATGGCTACACCTTC.

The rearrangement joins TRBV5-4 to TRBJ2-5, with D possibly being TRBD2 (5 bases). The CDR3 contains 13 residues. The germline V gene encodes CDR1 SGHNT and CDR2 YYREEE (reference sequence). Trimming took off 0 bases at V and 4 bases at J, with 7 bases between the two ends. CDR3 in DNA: TGTGCCAGCAGCTTGGTTGAGGGAGAGACCCAGTACTTC. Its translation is CASSLVEGETQYF.

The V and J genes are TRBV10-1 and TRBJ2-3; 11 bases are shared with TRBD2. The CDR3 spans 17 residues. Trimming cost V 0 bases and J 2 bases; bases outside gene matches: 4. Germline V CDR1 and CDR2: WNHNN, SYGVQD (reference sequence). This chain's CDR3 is CASSESGLADLTDTQYF. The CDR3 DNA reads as TGCGCCAGCAGTGAGTCGGGACTAGCGGACCTCACAGATACGCAGTATTTT.